This T cell receptor (beta chain) derives from a study of T cell responses to AZD1222 COVID-19 vaccine. Notes on this clone: Its target is not known.

V shed 5 bases and J 4 bases; nucleotides not matched to a gene: 9. Germline CDR1 is LGHNA and CDR2 is YNFKEQ. The CDR3 length is 16 residues. Profiling relied on immunoSEQ multiplex PCR, and the TCRdb table lists in-frame clones only, not all of them. The sample shows 150,000 to 200,000 clones, roughly 94% of them seen only once. Findings of the study overall: Among AZD1222 vaccinees, only 5 or 6 were seropositive at baseline.

The chain couples TRBV4-2 to TRBJ2-3; 10 bases fit TRBD2. This TCR derives from an adult who received the AZD1222 COVID-19 vaccine. The source was peripheral blood, collected 28 days after the second AZD1222 dose. The CDR3 bases are TGTGCCAGCAGCAGGCCTAGCGGGGGTGGGGCAGATACGCAGTATTTT. Residues: CASSRPSGGGADTQYF.